The rows below give T cell receptor beta chains drawn from one sample of a study of control samples from healthy donors and cancer patients. TCRdb's copy holds only in-frame clones and misses some; the assay was immunoSEQ multiplex PCR. The table lists fewer than 90,000 clones, about 87% of them singletons. Sequencing input: PBMCs. These receptors were taken from a woman aged 60 to 75 with head and neck cancer. CDR3s include the opening cysteine and the closing phenylalanine or tryptophan. A D gene is named only where the DNA matches it firmly. Clone sizes are given selectively: once, few, many, or a class where the clone is expanded.

v_call	d_call	j_call	clone_size	cdr3_aa	cdr3_nt
TRBV27	.	TRBJ1-5	.	CASSLGSGDNQPQHF	TGTGCCAGCAGTTTAGGGTCGGGGGACAATCAGCCCCAGCATTTT
TRBV6-5	TRBD2	TRBJ2-7	.	CASIGTSGLHYEQYF	TGTGCCAGCATTGGGACTAGCGGACTCCATTACGAGCAGTACTTC
TRBV5-4	.	TRBJ2-5	once	CASSFGLQETQYF	TGTGCCAGCAGCTTCGGACTACAAGAGACCCAGTACTTC
TRBV20-1	.	TRBJ1-2	.	CMRTAKDGYTF	TGCATGAGGACAGCCAAAGATGGCTACACCTTC
TRBV27	TRBD1	TRBJ2-1	.	CASSPGQNSYNEQFF	TGTGCCAGCAGTCCGGGACAGAACTCCTACAATGAGCAGTTCTTC
TRBV27	.	TRBJ2-2	once	CASSSPYNTGELFF	TGTGCCAGCAGCTCCCCTTATAACACCGGGGAGCTGTTTTTT
TRBV18	.	TRBJ1-1	.	CASSPKGSGTEAFF	TGTGCCAGCTCACCAAAGGGTTCCGGGACTGAAGCTTTCTTT
TRBV29-1	.	TRBJ1-4	.	CSVEGQGSAGEKLFF	TGCAGCGTTGAGGGGCAGGGGTCTGCTGGTGAAAAACTGTTTTTT
TRBV7-6	TRBD1	TRBJ2-1	.	CASSLTGGGYNEQFF	TGTGCCAGCAGCTTGACAGGGGGCGGGTACAATGAGCAGTTCTTC
TRBV4-1	.	TRBJ2-7	.	CASSQSLAYTGLGEQYF	TGCGCCAGCAGCCAAAGCCTCGCGTATACAGGCCTTGGTGAGCAGTACTTC
TRBV19	TRBD2	TRBJ2-7	.	CASSIVVIAGRRSYEQYF	TGTGCCAGTAGTATCGTGGTTATAGCGGGACGGCGTTCCTACGAGCAGTACTTC
TRBV7-9	.	TRBJ2-3	.	CASSFGLASSTDTQYF	TGTGCCAGCAGCTTCGGTCTAGCGAGTAGCACAGATACGCAGTATTTT
TRBV19	.	TRBJ2-7	.	CASGGKQGLWEQYF	TGTGCCAGTGGCGGTAAACAGGGCTTATGGGAGCAGTACTTC
TRBV27	.	TRBJ2-1	.	CATGQYNEQFF	TGTGCCACTGGACAGTACAATGAGCAGTTCTTC
TRBV30	.	TRBJ2-4	.	CACSKDNIQYF	TGTGCCTGTAGTAAAGACAACATTCAGTACTTC
TRBV9	.	TRBJ2-2	.	CASSVGAGNTGELFF	TGTGCCAGCAGCGTAGGTGCGGGGAACACCGGGGAGCTGTTTTTT
TRBV5-5	.	TRBJ1-3	few	CASSLQPQTGGSGNTIYF	TGTGCCAGCAGCTTGCAACCTCAGACGGGAGGCTCTGGAAACACCATATATTTT
TRBV7-2	.	TRBJ1-1	.	CASSPAHRAGSGTEAFF	TGTGCCAGCAGCCCAGCCCATAGGGCAGGGTCGGGCACTGAAGCTTTCTTT
TRBV19	.	TRBJ2-5	.	CASSSQGNQETQYF	TGTGCCAGTAGTAGTCAGGGGAACCAAGAGACCCAGTACTTC
TRBV28	TRBD2	TRBJ2-5	once	CASSGGTSGSGETQYF	TGTGCCAGCAGTGGTGGGACTAGCGGGAGTGGGGAGACCCAGTACTTC
TRBV7-6	.	TRBJ2-1	.	CASSFDSAGTLSGSYNEQFF	TGTGCCAGCAGCTTTGATTCAGCAGGGACTCTAAGCGGTTCCTACAATGAGCAGTTCTTC
TRBV6-5	TRBD2	TRBJ2-3	.	CATNSGGTPYF	TGTGCCACCAACTCCGGGGGGACCCCGTATTTT
TRBV4-2	.	TRBJ2-2	.	CASSQATDKNTGELFF	TGTGCCAGCAGCCAAGCAACAGACAAGAACACCGGGGAGCTGTTTTTT
TRBV19	TRBD2	TRBJ2-1	.	CASIKESWREGLNEQFF	TGTGCCAGTATCAAAGAGAGCTGGCGGGAGGGCCTCAATGAGCAGTTCTTC
TRBV7-6	.	TRBJ2-7	once	CASSLATVGGVYEQYF	TGTGCCAGCAGCTTAGCGACGGTGGGAGGAGTCTACGAGCAGTACTTC
TRBV5-1	.	TRBJ1-3	.	CASSLAPFQGLTGNTIYF	TGCGCCAGCAGCTTGGCCCCATTCCAGGGACTAACTGGAAACACCATATATTTT
TRBV28	TRBD2	TRBJ2-2	.	CASSLVPWHSGRNTGELFF	TGTGCCAGCAGTTTAGTGCCCTGGCACAGCGGGAGGAACACCGGGGAGCTGTTTTTT
TRBV28	.	TRBJ2-3	.	CASLGGGAGTDTQYF	TGTGCCAGCCTGGGGGGGGGCGCAGGAACAGATACGCAGTATTTT
TRBV15	.	TRBJ1-5	.	CATSSQLDQPQHF	TGTGCCACCAGCTCGCAGCTCGATCAGCCCCAGCATTTT
TRBV7-9	.	TRBJ2-2	.	CASSLVRGLGTGELFF	TGTGCCAGCAGCTTAGTACGGGGGCTCGGCACCGGGGAGCTGTTTTTT
TRBV7-2	TRBD2	TRBJ2-3	.	CAGSPRRGYGDTQYF	TGTGCCGGCAGCCCCCGGCGGGGGTATGGGGATACGCAGTATTTT
TRBV12-3/TRBV12-4	TRBD1	TRBJ2-2	few	CAGTGAGTGELFF	TGTGCCGGGACAGGGGCGGGCACCGGGGAGCTGTTTTTT
TRBV24-1	TRBD1	TRBJ1-2	.	CATSAGTEYGYTF	TGTGCCACCAGTGCCGGGACAGAGTATGGCTACACCTTC
TRBV6-4	.	TRBJ2-6	.	CASSAGERANVLTF	TGTGCCAGTTCCGCAGGGGAAAGGGCCAACGTCCTGACTTTC
TRBV27	.	TRBJ2-7	.	CASSLVREAYEQYF	TGTGCCAGCAGTTTGGTCAGGGAAGCATACGAGCAGTACTTC
TRBV9	TRBD1	TRBJ2-7	.	CASSPGQGASYEQYF	TGTGCCAGCAGCCCAGGACAGGGGGCATCCTACGAGCAGTACTTC
TRBV10-1	.	TRBJ2-1	.	CASSESILSSYNEQFF	TGCGCCAGCAGTGAGTCAATCCTGAGCTCCTACAATGAGCAGTTCTTC
TRBV2	.	TRBJ1-1	.	CASSEVRDNTEAFF	TGTGCCAGCAGTGAAGTTCGGGATAACACTGAAGCTTTCTTT
TRBV13	TRBD1	TRBJ2-7	few	CASSRKTGTGGSEQYF	TGTGCCAGCAGCCGCAAAACCGGGACAGGGGGCTCCGAGCAGTACTTC
TRBV5-5	TRBD1	TRBJ2-7	.	CASSSLTPGQGWYEQYF	TGTGCCAGCAGCTCCCTCACACCGGGACAGGGATGGTACGAGCAGTACTTC
TRBV2	.	TRBJ2-7	.	CASSEAGQLTYEQYF	TGTGCCAGCAGTGAGGCGGGACAGCTTACCTACGAGCAGTACTTC
TRBV29-1	.	TRBJ2-7	.	CSVEGQGGDEQYF	TGCAGCGTTGAAGGGCAGGGAGGCGACGAGCAGTACTTC